Below, 3 T cell receptor beta chains from the same sample are listed, as sequenced in a study of T cell changes during pregnancy in multiple sclerosis. The protocol was immunoSEQ multiplex PCR, while the TCRdb copy is restricted to in-frame clones and leaves out a portion. Here the sample spans over 20,000 clones, approximately 81% being singletons. The input for sequencing was CD8+ T cells from peripheral blood mononuclear cells, taken before pregnancy. All receptors come from a female donor with multiple sclerosis, enrolled in a pregnancy study.

This clone was seen just once. The chain employs TRBV2 and TRBJ2-1, with 12 bases aligning to TRBD2. The V gene end was trimmed by 4 bases and the J gene end by 8 bases; junction bases not matched to a gene: 6. Germline V gene lookup returns CDR1 SNHLY and CDR2 FYNNEI. The CDR3 is made up of 15 amino acids. The CDR3 sequence is CASSARLAGVYEQFF. The CDR3 DNA sequence: TGTGCCAGCAGTGCAAGACTAGCGGGAGTGTATGAGCAGTTCTTC. The whole variable domain, remainder taken from reference TRBV2 and TRBJ2-1, is EPEVTQTPSHQVTQMGQEVILRCVPISNHLYFYWYRQILGQKVEFLVSFYNNEISEKSEIFDDQFSVERPDGSNFTLKIRSTKLEDSAMYFCASSARLAGVYEQFFGPGTRLTVL.

The chain recombines TRBV6-4 with TRBJ2-3, with TRBD2 as a possible D gene (5 bases). The V end was cut by 3 bases, the J end by 2 bases, with 9 bases between. Germline CDR1 reads MRHNA; CDR2 reads SNTAGT. The CDR3 is made up of 14 amino acids. Here the CDR3 DNA reads TGTGCCAGCAGTGAACGAGCGGACACAGATACGCAGTATTTT. Protein: CASSERADTDTQYF.

V gene TRBV6-4 combines with J gene TRBJ2-2; TRBD1 matches at 8 bases. V shed 4 bases, J shed 8 bases, and the junction held 9 bases outside the gene matches. There are 15 residues in the CDR3. The germline V gene has CDR1 MRHNA and CDR2 SNTAGT. The CDR3 sequence: CASSVGQGVTGELFF. In DNA form, the CDR3 reads TGTGCCAGCAGTGTTGGACAGGGTGTAACTGGGGAGCTGTTTTTT.